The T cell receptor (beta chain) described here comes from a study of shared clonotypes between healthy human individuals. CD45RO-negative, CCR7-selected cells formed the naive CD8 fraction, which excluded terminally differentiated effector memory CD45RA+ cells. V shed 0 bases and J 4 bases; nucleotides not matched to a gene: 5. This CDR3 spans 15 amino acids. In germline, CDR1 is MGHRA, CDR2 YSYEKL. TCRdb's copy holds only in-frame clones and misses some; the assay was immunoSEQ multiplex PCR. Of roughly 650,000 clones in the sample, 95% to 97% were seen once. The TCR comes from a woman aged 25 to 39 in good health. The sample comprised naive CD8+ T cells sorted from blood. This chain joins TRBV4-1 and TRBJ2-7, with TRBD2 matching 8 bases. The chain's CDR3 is CASSQEWASGYEQYF. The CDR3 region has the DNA TGCGCCAGCAGCCAAGAATGGGCTAGCGGGTACGAGCAGTACTTC.